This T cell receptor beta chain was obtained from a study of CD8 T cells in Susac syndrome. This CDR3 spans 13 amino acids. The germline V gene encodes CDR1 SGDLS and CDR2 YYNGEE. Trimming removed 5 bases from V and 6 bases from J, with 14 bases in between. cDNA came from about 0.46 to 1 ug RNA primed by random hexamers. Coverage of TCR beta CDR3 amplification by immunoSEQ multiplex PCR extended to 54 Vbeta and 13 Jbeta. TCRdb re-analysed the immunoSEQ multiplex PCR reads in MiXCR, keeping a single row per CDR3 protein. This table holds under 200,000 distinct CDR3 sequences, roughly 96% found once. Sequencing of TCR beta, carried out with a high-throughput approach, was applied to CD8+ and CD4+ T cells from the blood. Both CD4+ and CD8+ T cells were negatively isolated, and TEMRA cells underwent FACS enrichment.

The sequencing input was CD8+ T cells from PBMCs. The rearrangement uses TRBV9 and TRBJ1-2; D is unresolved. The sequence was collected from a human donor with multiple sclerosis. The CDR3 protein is CASSFGVTNGYTF. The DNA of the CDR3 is TGTGCCAGCAGTTTTGGGGTAACGAATGGCTACACCTTC. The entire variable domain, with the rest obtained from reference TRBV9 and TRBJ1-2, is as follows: DSGVTQTPKHLITATGQRVTLRCSPRSGDLSVYWYQQSLDQGLQFLIQYYNGEERAKGNILERFSAQQFPDLHSELNLSSLELGDSALYFCASSFGVTNGYTFGSGTRLTVV.